A selection of T cell receptor beta chains follows, all from one sample in a study of shared clonotypes between healthy human individuals. Produced via immunoSEQ multiplex PCR; TCRdb's table is partial and in-frame only. The sample consists of over a million clones, around 82% of them appearing once. The sequencing input was memory CD4+ T cells from PBMCs. These receptors originate from a man aged 18 to 29 in good health. Some clones in this sample may be carry-over from other donors' samples. CDR3s include the opening cysteine and the closing phenylalanine or tryptophan. A D gene is named only where the DNA matches it firmly. Some rows mark clone size as missing; the rest say once, few, many or name a class of expanded clone.

D,J,size,V,length,CDR3,DNA
.,TRBJ2-2,.,TRBV7-9,17,CASSLLSWTPNTGELFF,TGTGCCAGCAGCCTTCTATCGTGGACACCGAACACCGGGGAGCTGTTTTTT
.,TRBJ2-3,.,TRBV29-1,19,CSVEGPYGGGKTGTDTQYF,TGCAGCGTTGAAGGCCCATATGGGGGCGGAAAGACTGGCACAGATACGCAGTATTTT
TRBD1,TRBJ2-1,.,TRBV7-9,18,CASSGVGGTGTSYNEQFF,TGTGCCAGCTCGGGAGTCGGTGGGACAGGGACATCCTACAATGAGCAGTTCTTC
.,TRBJ1-1,.,TRBV6-1,12,CASSEREIEAFF,TGTGCCAGCAGTGAAAGGGAGATTGAAGCTTTCTTT
TRBD1,TRBJ1-3,.,TRBV4-1,17,CASSQGDRAASGNTIYF,TGCGCCAGCAGCCAAGGGGACAGGGCGGCCTCTGGAAACACCATATATTTT
TRBD2,TRBJ2-7,once,TRBV13,14,CASSSDSGSDEQYF,TGTGCCAGCAGCTCCGATAGCGGGTCCGACGAGCAGTACTTC
TRBD2,TRBJ2-3,.,TRBV7-2,14,CAKGASGTSDTQYF,TGTGCCAAGGGGGCTAGCGGGACCTCAGATACGCAGTATTTT
.,TRBJ2-7,.,TRBV6-1,14,CASSETGRSHEQYF,TGTGCCAGCAGTGAGACAGGGAGGAGCCACGAGCAGTACTTC
TRBD2,TRBJ2-1,.,TRBV6-4,13,CASSAGTSNEQFF,TGTGCCAGCAGTGCCGGGACTAGCAATGAGCAGTTCTTC
.,TRBJ1-1,few,TRBV28,15,CASSLFSYENTEAFF,TGTGCCAGCAGTTTATTTAGCTACGAGAACACTGAAGCTTTCTTT
TRBD1,TRBJ2-5,.,TRBV4-1,15,CASSQNNRGQETQYF,TGCGCCAGCAGCCAAAATAACAGGGGGCAAGAGACCCAGTACTTC
.,TRBJ1-3,once,TRBV5-1,16,CASSLAGTDYGNTIYF,TGCGCCAGCAGCTTGGCCGGGACGGATTACGGAAACACCATATATTTT
.,TRBJ1-5,.,TRBV7-3,13,CASSLRGDQPQHF,TGTGCCAGCAGCCTACGGGGGGATCAGCCCCAGCATTTT
.,TRBJ2-6,few,TRBV11-2,14,CASSFAGGANVLTF,TGTGCCAGCAGCTTTGCGGGCGGGGCCAACGTCCTGACTTTC
TRBD2,TRBJ2-1,.,TRBV11-1,16,CASSLTGTSGYNEQFF,TGTGCCAGCAGCCTGACCGGGACTAGCGGCTACAATGAGCAGTTCTTC
.,TRBJ1-1,.,TRBV6-1,15,CASSGTASLNTEAFF,TGTGCCAGCAGTGGGACAGCTAGCCTGAACACTGAAGCTTTCTTT
.,TRBJ2-4,many,TRBV6-4,14,CASSDSQITDIQYF,TGTGCCAGCAGTGACTCTCAAATTACTGACATTCAGTACTTC
.,TRBJ2-3,many,TRBV6-5,14,CASRTGLSTDTQYF,TGTGCCAGCAGAACAGGGCTAAGCACAGATACGCAGTATTTT
.,TRBJ1-5,few,TRBV7-9,14,CASSLQGSNQPQHF,TGTGCCAGCAGCCTTCAAGGCAGCAATCAGCCCCAGCATTTT
.,TRBJ2-3,.,TRBV11-3,15,CASSRGNNPPDTQYF,TGTGCCAGCAGCCGAGGAAACAACCCCCCAGATACGCAGTATTTT
.,TRBJ2-7,.,TRBV19,14,CASSIPGRAYEQYF,TGTGCCAGTAGTATCCCGGGACGGGCTTACGAGCAGTACTTC
TRBD1,TRBJ1-2,once,TRBV7-8,16,CASSLIPGQGAGGYTF,TGTGCCAGCAGCCTAATCCCGGGACAGGGGGCGGGTGGCTACACCTTC
.,TRBJ1-4,.,TRBV4-1,17,CASSQGTGWGSNEKLFF,TGCGCCAGCAGCCAAGGTACAGGTTGGGGATCTAATGAAAAACTGTTTTTT
TRBD1,TRBJ1-2,few,TRBV28,13,CASSLGQGYGYTF,TGTGCCAGCAGCCTGGGACAGGGCTATGGCTACACCTTC
.,TRBJ2-1,.,TRBV19,13,CASSLRQTGFRFF,TGTGCCAGTAGTCTCCGACAAACAGGGTTTCGGTTCTTC
TRBD1,TRBJ2-7,.,TRBV6-5,14,CASSRGRGPKEQYF,TGTGCCAGCAGTAGGGGCAGGGGGCCTAAAGAGCAGTACTTC
.,TRBJ2-5,.,TRBV5-1,14,CASSSLGGAETQYF,TGCGCCAGCAGCTCCCTCGGGGGAGCTGAGACCCAGTACTTC
.,TRBJ1-3,.,TRBV2,12,CASRASGNTIYF,TGTGCCAGCAGGGCCTCTGGAAACACCATATATTTT
TRBD2,TRBJ2-1,.,TRBV2,15,CASSRLAGTYNEQFF,TGTGCCAGCAGCCGACTAGCGGGAACCTACAATGAGCAGTTCTTC
.,TRBJ1-1,.,TRBV29-1,11,CSVYRLTEAFF,TGCAGCGTTTACAGGTTAACTGAAGCTTTCTTT
TRBD2,TRBJ2-5,.,TRBV27,14,CASSELAVGETQYF,TGTGCCAGCAGTGAACTAGCGGTCGGGGAGACCCAGTACTTC
.,TRBJ1-1,.,TRBV6-1,14,CASSPRGVLTEAFF,TGTGCCAGCAGTCCACGAGGGGTTCTCACTGAAGCTTTCTTT
.,TRBJ1-6,.,TRBV19,15,CASSITSDTNSPLHF,TGTGCCAGTAGTATTACCTCGGACACTAATTCACCCCTCCACTTT
TRBD1,TRBJ1-4,.,TRBV7-2,14,CASSPGQPNEKLFF,TGTGCCAGCAGCCCGGGACAGCCTAATGAAAAACTGTTTTTT
.,TRBJ1-3,.,TRBV7-9,17,CASSLEMGALGGNTMYF,TGTGCCAGCAGCTTAGAGATGGGGGCTCTCGGTGGGAACACCATGTATTTT
.,TRBJ2-1,.,TRBV29-1,16,CSASRAGYTPEIEQFF,TGCAGCGCTTCCCGCGCAGGGTACACTCCAGAAATTGAGCAGTTCTTC
.,TRBJ2-1,.,TRBV7-3,13,CASSIGHGNEQFF,TGTGCCAGCAGCATAGGACACGGGAATGAGCAGTTCTTC
.,TRBJ2-7,once,TRBV28,12,CASSTLLVEQYF,TGTGCCAGCAGTACGCTCCTTGTCGAGCAGTACTTC
TRBD2,TRBJ2-1,few,TRBV7-3,18,CASSAGLAGPGSYNEQFF,TGTGCCAGCAGCGCTGGACTAGCGGGACCCGGATCCTACAATGAGCAGTTCTTC
.,TRBJ2-1,once,TRBV14,13,CASSPGRHNEQFF,TGTGCCAGCAGCCCGGGACGCCACAATGAGCAGTTCTTC
.,TRBJ2-7,.,TRBV21-1,15,CASSKGGWSAGEQYF,TGTGCCAGCAGCAAAGGGGGCTGGTCCGCGGGGGAGCAGTACTTC
TRBD2,TRBJ2-1,.,TRBV6-6,14,CASSRTSGYNEQFF,TGTGCCAGCAGCCGGACTAGCGGCTACAATGAGCAGTTCTTC
.,TRBJ2-7,few,TRBV10-3,15,CAIRDDVLGAYEQYF,TGTGCCATCAGGGATGACGTACTGGGGGCCTACGAGCAGTACTTC
.,TRBJ1-3,.,TRBV30,13,CAWTGDSGNTIYF,TGTGCCTGGACGGGGGACTCTGGAAACACCATATATTTT
.,TRBJ1-4,.,TRBV7-9,14,CASSLFGENEKLFF,TGTGCCAGCAGCTTATTCGGGGAAAACGAAAAACTGTTTTTT
.,TRBJ1-1,.,TRBV5-4,15,CASSAHGGGNTEAFF,TGTGCCAGCAGCGCACACGGGGGGGGAAACACTGAAGCTTTCTTT
.,TRBJ1-2,.,TRBV5-4,14,CASSGPDLNYGYTF,TGTGCCAGCAGCGGCCCCGACCTTAACTATGGCTACACCTTC
.,TRBJ2-3,.,TRBV5-4,11,CASSFGNTQYF,TGTGCCAGCAGCTTCGGGAATACGCAGTATTTT
.,TRBJ1-1,few,TRBV5-1,14,CASNEPGPGTEAFF,TGCGCCAGCAACGAACCGGGGCCGGGCACTGAAGCTTTCTTT
.,TRBJ2-4,many,TRBV7-2,17,CASSLELGRAAKNIQYF,TGTGCCAGCAGCTTAGAATTGGGCAGGGCAGCCAAAAACATTCAGTACTTC
.,TRBJ1-1,.,TRBV29-1,13,CSAPGQENTEAFF,TGCAGCGCACCGGGACAAGAGAACACTGAAGCTTTCTTT
.,TRBJ2-1,.,TRBV7-9,12,CASSPPTGEQFF,TGTGCCAGCAGCCCCCCGACGGGTGAGCAGTTCTTC
.,TRBJ2-5,.,TRBV9,15,CASSVVAGGGETQYF,TGTGCCAGCAGCGTAGTGGCAGGAGGGGGGGAGACCCAGTACTTC
.,TRBJ1-1,once,TRBV18,16,CASSENQGFQNTEAFF,TGTGCCAGCTCAGAAAATCAGGGATTTCAGAACACTGAAGCTTTCTTT
.,TRBJ1-1,.,TRBV4-1,14,CASRHQGKVTEAFF,TGCGCCAGCAGGCACCAGGGGAAGGTCACTGAAGCTTTCTTT